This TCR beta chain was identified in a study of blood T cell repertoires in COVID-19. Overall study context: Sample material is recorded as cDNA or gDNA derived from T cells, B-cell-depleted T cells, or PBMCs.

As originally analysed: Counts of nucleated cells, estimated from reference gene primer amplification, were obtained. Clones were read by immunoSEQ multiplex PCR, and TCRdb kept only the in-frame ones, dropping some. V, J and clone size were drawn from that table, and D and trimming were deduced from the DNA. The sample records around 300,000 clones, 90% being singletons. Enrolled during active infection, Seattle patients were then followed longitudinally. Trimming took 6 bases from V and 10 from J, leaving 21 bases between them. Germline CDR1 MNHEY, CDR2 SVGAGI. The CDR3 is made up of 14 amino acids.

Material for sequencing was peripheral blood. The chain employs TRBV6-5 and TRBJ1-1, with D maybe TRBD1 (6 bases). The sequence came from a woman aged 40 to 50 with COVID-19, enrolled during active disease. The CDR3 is CASRNNSPQGTAFF. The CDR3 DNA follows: TGTGCCAGCAGAAACAATTCCCCACAGGGTACAGCTTTCTTT.